Listed here are 25 T cell receptor beta chains from one sample, sequenced in a study of shared clonotypes between healthy human individuals. The repertoire was sequenced with immunoSEQ multiplex PCR; TCRdb's copy has only in-frame clones and lacks some. Counted here are around 350,000 clones, roughly 80% occurring once; the ten biggest clones make up about 10%. The sequenced sample was memory CD4+ T cells sorted from blood. The sample's subset: CD45RA-negative fraction. These receptors came from a young man in good health.

This clone has at least ten counts. V is TRBV2 and J is TRBJ1-1; no clear D. The CDR3 spans 15 residues. Germline values: CDR1 SNHLY, CDR2 FYNNEI. V dropped 7 bases and J dropped 2 bases, with 17 bases sitting between them. DNA of the CDR3: TGTGCCAGCACCCAAAGCACCATTCGTAACACTGAAGCTTTCTTT. This encodes CASTQSTIRNTEAFF.

The chain recombines TRBV10-3 with TRBJ2-7, with unresolved D. This CDR3 has 15 residues. V was trimmed by 1 base and J by 0 bases, leaving 10 bases between them. Germline CDR1 ENHRY, CDR2 SYGVKD. Here the CDR3 reads CAISELTRSSYEQYF. CDR3 bases: TGTGCCATCAGTGAGTTAACAAGGAGCTCCTACGAGCAGTACTTC.

This sequence joins TRBV5-4 and TRBJ2-5; the match to TRBD1 covers 9 bases. CDR3 length equals 15 residues. After removal of 2 bases from V and 4 bases from J, the junction contained 6 bases not matched to a gene. Germline lookup yields CDR1 SGHNT and CDR2 YYREEE (reference sequence). The CDR3: CASSLGTGSRETQYF. The CDR3 nucleotides read TGTGCCAGCAGCTTAGGGACAGGGTCGCGAGAGACCCAGTACTTC.

This clone was seen only once. This chain connects TRBV7-6 to TRBJ2-1; maybe TRBD1 (6 bases). V was cut by 4 bases and J by 0 bases, with 13 bases left in between. This CDR3 spans 16 amino acids. The germline V gene encodes CDR1 SGHVS and CDR2 FNYEAQ. CDR3 sequence: CASSSPWTVSYNEQFF. CDR3 DNA sequence: TGTGCCAGCAGCTCACCGTGGACAGTCTCCTACAATGAGCAGTTCTTC.

The genes are TRBV10-3 and TRBJ1-1, with 7 bases aligning to TRBD1. V dropped 0 bases and J dropped 1; count of bases not matched to a gene: 2. Per germline, CDR1 ENHRY and CDR2 SYGVKD. The CDR3 is made up of 15 amino acids. The chain's CDR3 is CAISESRTGNTEAFF. In DNA form, the CDR3 reads TGTGCCATCAGTGAGTCCCGGACAGGGAACACTGAAGCTTTCTTT.

This sequence joins TRBV5-3 and TRBJ1-4; D not certain. TRBV5-3 is given ORF status, its function remaining uncertain. Trimming took off 4 bases at V and 3 bases at J, with 13 bases between the two ends. The CDR3 length is 15 residues. The CDR3 DNA follows: TGTGCCAGAAGCCTGCCTCATCGGGCTAATGAAAAACTGTTTTTT. Translating gives CARSLPHRANEKLFF.

This sequence joins TRBV27 and TRBJ1-2, with TRBD1 matching 9 bases. Unmatched junction bases numbered 9, after V lost 5 bases and J lost 5 bases. The CDR3 sequence is 15 residues long. CDR1 and CDR2 (germline): MNHEY, SMNVEV (reference sequence). The CDR3 loop reads CASSLNGQGWYGYTF. The CDR3 region has the DNA TGTGCCAGCAGTCTGAACGGACAGGGGTGGTATGGCTACACCTTC.

A few counts support this clone. This chain connects TRBV5-5 to TRBJ2-7; TRBD2 aligns across 10 bases. J lost 2 bases, V lost 1 base, and 3 bases had no gene match. The germline CDR1 and CDR2 sequences are SGHKS and YYEKEE (reference sequence). This CDR3 contains 15 residues. CDR3 coding DNA: TGTGCCAGCAGCTTGATAGCGGGAGGACCCTACGAGCAGTACTTC. This sequence encodes CASSLIAGGPYEQYF.

The chain recombines TRBV7-2 with TRBJ2-2, with D possibly matching TRBD2 (6 bases). Germline-derived CDR1 and CDR2 are SGHTA and FQGNSA. The V and J ends lost 4 bases and 2 bases respectively, with 14 bases between them. The CDR3 contains 16 residues. CDR3 sequence: CASSYDRLGNTGELFF. The CDR3 DNA follows: TGTGCCAGCAGCTACGACCGACTAGGAAACACCGGGGAGCTGTTTTTT. The variable domain in full, completed from reference TRBV7-2 and TRBJ2-2, reads GAGVSQSPSNKVTEKGKDVELRCDPISGHTALYWYRQSLGQGLEFLIYFQGNSAPDKSGLPSDRFSAERTGGSVSTLTIQRTQQEDSAVYLCASSYDRLGNTGELFFGEGSRLTVL.

This chain joins TRBV25-1 and TRBJ1-4; 8 bases are a match to TRBD1. Unmatched junction bases numbered 1, after V lost 0 bases and J lost 7 bases. Per the germline V gene, CDR1 is MGHDK and CDR2 is SYGVNS. This CDR3 is 14 amino acids long. The CDR3 nucleotides are TGTGCCAGCAGTGAATACAGGGGGCTTGAAAAACTGTTTTTT. Its translation is CASSEYRGLEKLFF.

The chain carries TRBV5-1 and TRBJ2-3; 11 positions match TRBD2. The CDR3 is 14 amino acids. Germline values: CDR1 SGHRS, CDR2 YFSETQ. V was clipped by 4 bases and J by 6 bases; unmatched bases: 4. CDR3 region: CASSLGTSGDTQYF. For the CDR3, the DNA is TGCGCCAGCAGCCTCGGGACTAGCGGCGATACGCAGTATTTT.

V is TRBV5-6 and J is TRBJ1-1, with 7 bases lining up with TRBD1. Germline CDR1 SGHDT, CDR2 YYEEEE. V lost 3 bases to trimming and J lost 3 bases; unmatched junction nucleotides: 8. The CDR3 is 15 residues long. CDR3 sequence (DNA): TGTGCCAGCAGCTATTCACAGGGGCAACACACTGAAGCTTTCTTT. It specifies CASSYSQGQHTEAFF.

The V and J genes are TRBV6-5 and TRBJ2-2; 7 bases are a match to TRBD2. V shed 4 bases and J 6 bases; nucleotides not matched to a gene: 5. This CDR3 has 14 residues. Germline CDR1 and CDR2: MNHEY and SVGAGI. CDR3 region: CASSLGGFAGELFF. Written as DNA, the CDR3 is TGTGCCAGCAGTTTGGGGGGGTTTGCCGGGGAGCTGTTTTTT.

This clone was seen repeatedly, ten times or more. The J gene is TRBJ2-1, the V gene TRBV7-3; no reliable D call. The V end lost 5 bases, the J end lost 2 bases, and 10 bases lay between the germline ends. From germline, CDR1 is SGHTA and CDR2 FQGTGA. The CDR3 extends over 14 amino acids. CDR3 sequence: CASSEGPTYNEQFF. In DNA, the CDR3 is TGTGCCAGCAGCGAAGGACCTACCTACAATGAGCAGTTCTTC.

V and J are TRBV5-1 and TRBJ2-7; TRBD1 might be the D (7 bases). Germline CDR1 reads SGHRS; CDR2 reads YFSETQ. V was trimmed by 3 bases and J by 4 bases, leaving 20 bases between them. The CDR3 sequence is 16 residues long. In DNA, the CDR3 is TGCGCCAGCAGCTGGGGGGTGAACAGGGGCCTTTACGAGCAGTACTTC. Amino acids: CASSWGVNRGLYEQYF. Full variable domain (outside the CDR3, taken from reference TRBV5-1 and TRBJ2-7): KAGVTQTPRYLIKTRGQQVTLSCSPISGHRSVSWYQQTPGQGLQFLFEYFSETQRNKGNFPGRFSGRQFSNSRSEMNVSTLELGDSALYLCASSWGVNRGLYEQYFGPGTRLTVT.

V and J are TRBV12-1 and TRBJ2-7; no DNA check was done on the table's D call, TRBD2. TRBV12-1 is marked as a pseudogene. This CDR3 contains 15 residues. CDR3 nucleotide sequence: TGTGCCAGCAGCTTTGGCGGGCCGTCTTACTACGAGCAGTACTTC. The encoded protein is CASSFGGPSYYEQYF.

The V and J genes are TRBV25-1 and TRBJ2-3, with 9 bases lining up with TRBD1. J lost 5 bases, V lost 8 bases, and 2 bases had no gene match. The CDR3 contains 12 residues. From germline, CDR1 is MGHDK and CDR2 SYGVNS. The CDR3 loop is CASQDRGDTQYF. As DNA, the CDR3 is TGTGCCAGCCAGGACAGGGGAGATACGCAGTATTTT.

This clone has more than one count but fewer than ten. At one end, the junction sequence differs from germline, possibly due to a read error. The V call is TRBV7-7, the J call TRBJ2-1; no clear D. The CDR3 is 13 residues long. Germline CDR1 and CDR2: SSHAT and FNYEAQ (reference sequence). The CDR3 bases are TGTGCTAGCAGCTTTAGTGGTAGGGATGAGCAGTTCTTC. This sequence encodes CASSFSGRDEQFF.

The chain employs TRBV7-8 and TRBJ2-7; D is perhaps TRBD1 (5 bases). V lost 1 base to trimming and J lost 6 bases, with 10 bases between them. Germline V CDR1 and CDR2: SGHVS, FQNEAQ. The CDR3 spans 13 residues. Here the CDR3 reads CASSLVVGLEQYF. The CDR3 DNA follows: TGTGCCAGCAGCTTAGTAGTGGGGCTCGAGCAGTACTTC.

The chain carries TRBV11-3 and TRBJ2-7; D is uncertain. The germline CDR1 and CDR2 sequences are SGHNT and YENEEA. V was shortened by 1 base and J by 0 bases, with 13 bases between the two germline ends. The CDR3 is 16 residues long. The CDR3 DNA sequence: TGTGCCAGCAGCTTAGGACAAGGCGAAAGCTCCTACGAGCAGTACTTC. It specifies CASSLGQGESSYEQYF.

The V and J genes are TRBV19 and TRBJ2-5, with D possibly called TRBD1 or TRBD2 (5 bases each). V lost 3 bases and J lost 4, with 12 bases in between. Germline lookup yields CDR1 LNHDA and CDR2 SQIVND (reference sequence). The CDR3 is 14 residues long. The CDR3 DNA follows: TGTGCCAGTAGTATTGGGGTGGGACCAGAGACCCAGTACTTC. This translates into CASSIGVGPETQYF.

The chain joins TRBV10-3 to TRBJ2-2; D possibly matches TRBD1 or TRBD2 (6 bases each). CDR1 and CDR2 from the germline V gene are ENHRY and SYGVKD. The CDR3 loop spans 15 amino acids. The ends were cut back, 3 bases at V and 5 bases at J, with 13 bases in the middle. The CDR3 coding sequence is TGTGCCATCAGTGATGGGGGGCTCTTTACCGGGGAGCTGTTTTTT. This codes for CAISDGGLFTGELFF.

The V and J genes are TRBV18 and TRBJ2-7; a possible D gene is TRBD1 (5 bases). This CDR3 contains 14 residues. The germline V gene encodes CDR1 KGHSH and CDR2 LQKENI. With 2 bases removed from V and 8 bases from J, the gap between germline ends came to 16 bases. CDR3 coding DNA: TGTGCCAGCTCACCATACTCCCAGGGCATACAGCAGTACTTC. This encodes CASSPYSQGIQQYF. The full variable domain, rest sourced from reference TRBV18 and TRBJ2-7, is NAGVMQNPRHLVRRRGQEARLRCSPMKGHSHVYWYRQLPEEGLKFMVYLQKENIIDESGMPKERFSAEFPKEGPSILRIQQVVRGDSAAYFCASSPYSQGIQQYFGPGTRLTVT.

The J gene is TRBJ1-2, the V gene TRBV5-1; TRBD1 might be the D (6 bases). V dropped 4 bases and J dropped 4 bases, with 17 bases sitting between them. The V gene's germline CDR1 is SGHRS and CDR2 YFSETQ. The CDR3 is made up of 15 amino acids. Here the CDR3 reads CASSPGTGFVYGYTF. The CDR3 DNA is TGCGCCAGCAGCCCCGGAACAGGGTTTGTCTATGGCTACACCTTC.

A few counts support this clone. This chain uses TRBV19 with TRBJ1-5; possible D gene TRBD1, 6 bases. This CDR3 region has 16 residues. CDR1 is LNHDA and CDR2 is SQIVND in the germline V gene (reference sequence). Trimming stripped 6 bases from V and 7 bases from J, with 22 bases between. CDR3 residues: CASSQAGVYREQPQHF. In DNA, the CDR3 is TGTGCCAGTAGCCAGGCGGGGGTCTACAGGGAGCAGCCCCAGCATTTT.